One sample yielded the 22 T cell receptor beta chains listed below, sequenced in a study of shared clonotypes between healthy human individuals. Sequencing used immunoSEQ multiplex PCR; TCRdb keeps in-frame clones, though not all of them. The sample includes about 690,000 clones, around 90% of them seen just once. Sequencing was done on a sample of memory CD8+ T cells from PBMCs. The subset is: CD45RO+ cells pooled with CCR7-negative TemRA cells. The receptors here all came from a man aged 18 to 29 in good health. Some clones in this sample may be carry-over from other donors' samples.

The chain recombines TRBV7-8 with TRBJ2-2; TRBD1 aligns across 7 bases. The CDR3 is 17 residues long. CDR1 is SGHVS, CDR2 FQNEAQ, per germline. J was trimmed by 6 bases and V by 5 bases; bases with no gene match: 15. CDR3 DNA sequence: TGTGCCAGCAGCCCGACCCCCGGGACAGTTGTTGCCGGGGAGCTGTTTTTT. This codes for CASSPTPGTVVAGELFF.

The CDR3 region has the DNA TGTGCCAGCAGTCCTCTAGCGGTCCAAGAGACCCAGTACTTC. Translated, it gives CASSPLAVQETQYF. The genes are TRBV6-5 and TRBJ2-5; TRBD2 aligns across 7 bases. The CDR3 consists of 14 residues. CDR1 is MNHEY and CDR2 is SVGAGI in the germline V gene. Trimming cost V 5 bases and J 1 base; bases outside gene matches: 4.

About this clone itself: The junction departs from the called germline gene at one end, perhaps through a read error. This chain links TRBV7-9 with TRBJ2-5; D remains ambiguous. Germline CDR1 SEHNR, CDR2 FQNEAQ (reference sequence). This CDR3 has 11 residues. The CDR3 sequence: CASSLQEAQYF. The CDR3, as DNA: TGTGCCAGCAGCCTCCAAGAGGCCCAGTACTTC.

The sample holds one count of this clone. The chain joins TRBV28 to TRBJ2-7, with TRBD1 matching over 8 bases. V lost 5 bases to trimming and J lost 2 bases; unmatched junction nucleotides: 8. Germline V CDR1 and CDR2: MDHEN, SYDVKM. The CDR3 is 15 amino acids. The DNA for the CDR3 is TGTGCCAGCAGTGAAGGACAGGGAGTCCCCTACGAGCAGTACTTC. It yields the protein CASSEGQGVPYEQYF.

V is TRBV6-6 and J is TRBJ2-1, with a tentative D call TRBD2 (6 bases). The germline CDR1 and CDR2 sequences are MNHNY and SVGAGI (reference sequence). This CDR3 has 13 amino acids. V was trimmed by 2 bases and J by 9 bases, leaving 11 bases between them. The DNA of the CDR3 is TGTGCCAGCAGTTACGGCGGGACCGTTGAGCAGTTCTTC. It is translated as CASSYGGTVEQFF.

The V call is TRBV4-3, the J call TRBJ2-3, with 10 bases identical to TRBD1. V shed 4 bases, J shed 2 bases, and the junction held 12 bases outside the gene matches. From germline, CDR1 is LGHNA and CDR2 YSLEER. There are 18 residues in the CDR3. The CDR3 DNA reads TGCGCCAGCAGCCTCAAGCTAAGGGACAGGGGCTACACAGATACGCAGTATTTT. Encoded protein: CASSLKLRDRGYTDTQYF.

The DNA of the CDR3 is TGTGCCTGGAGTGGCGGGAGCTCCTACAATGAGCAGTTCTTC. It codes for CAWSGGSSYNEQFF. This chain uses TRBV30 with TRBJ2-1, with 7 bases matching TRBD2. Unmatched junction bases numbered 0, after V lost 1 base and J lost 0 bases. The germline V gene has CDR1 GTSNPN and CDR2 SVGIG (reference sequence). The CDR3 is 14 residues long.

CDR3 loop: CASSVRDRRSGQFF. The CDR3 DNA is TGTGCCAGTAGTGTACGGGACAGGCGGTCAGGGCAGTTCTTC. V gene TRBV19 combines with J gene TRBJ2-1; TRBD1 agrees at 8 bases. The V gene's germline CDR1 is LNHDA and CDR2 SQIVND (reference sequence). J gave up 12 bases and V 5 bases, and 12 bases lay outside the gene matches. The CDR3 loop spans 14 amino acids.

The CDR3, as DNA: TGTGCCAGCAGTCCCGCGGGCGGGGGAACGTATCAGCCCCAGCATTTT. It encodes CASSPAGGGTYQPQHF. The genes are TRBV27 and TRBJ1-5; D may be TRBD1 (5 bases). There are 16 residues in the CDR3. Germline CDR1 is MNHEY and CDR2 is SMNVEV (reference sequence). The V end was cut by 5 bases, the J end by 5 bases, with 19 bases between.

The chain uses TRBV12-2 and TRBJ2-7; the D call of TRBD2 is as the table states it, not checked on the DNA. TRBV12-2 is classified as a pseudogene. The CDR3 sequence is 15 residues long. CDR3 sequence (DNA): TGTGCAAGTCGCCACCCTAGTATACCTGCCTACGAGCAGTACTTC. Translated, it gives CASRHPSIPAYEQYF.

Worth noting for this clone: The sample contains more than one DNA sequence encoding this CDR3. The genes are TRBV4-3 and TRBJ2-7; D gene ambiguous. CDR3 length: 11 amino acids. Trimming pared 1 base from V and 6 bases from J, leaving 4 bases between. Germline V CDR1 and CDR2: LGHNA, YSLEER. The DNA of the CDR3 is TGCGCCAGCAGCCAAGGGGTCGAGCAGTACTTC. Translation gives CASSQGVEQYF.

This chain connects TRBV9 to TRBJ1-5, with 8 nucleotides matching TRBD1. The CDR3 is 15 amino acids. After removal of 3 bases from V and 10 bases from J, the junction contained 12 bases not matched to a gene. Germline assignment: CDR1 SGDLS and CDR2 YYNGEE. This chain's CDR3 is CASSASTGEGGPQHF. Here the CDR3 DNA reads TGTGCCAGCAGCGCCTCGACAGGGGAAGGGGGACCCCAGCATTTT.

This chain links TRBV27 with TRBJ2-3; weak D call: TRBD1 (5 bases). Trimming pared 2 bases from V and 2 bases from J, leaving 8 bases between. Looked up from germline, CDR1 is MNHEY and CDR2 is SMNVEV (reference sequence). The CDR3 loop spans 14 amino acids. CDR3 sequence reads: CASSLDSITDTQYF. CDR3 coding DNA: TGTGCCAGCAGTTTAGACAGTATCACAGATACGCAGTATTTT.

About this clone: At the DNA level, this CDR3 is encoded by other sequences in the same sample as well. The chain uses TRBV9 and TRBJ1-5; 7 positions agree with TRBD1. The trim removed 3 bases at V and 2 bases at J, leaving 5 bases unmatched. The CDR3 covers 15 residues. CDR1 is SGDLS and CDR2 is YYNGEE in the germline V gene. The CDR3 sequence: CASSGTGEGNQPQHF. In DNA form, the CDR3 reads TGTGCCAGCAGCGGAACAGGGGAGGGCAATCAGCCCCAGCATTTT.

For the CDR3, the DNA is TGTGCCAGCAGTGAAGGGCAGGGGGGACCCTACGAGCAGTACTTC. Its protein product is CASSEGQGGPYEQYF. The J gene is TRBJ2-7, the V gene TRBV2; tentatively, D is TRBD1 (7 bases). The CDR3 is 15 residues long. From germline, CDR1 is SNHLY and CDR2 FYNNEI. Trimming cost V 1 base and J 2 bases, with 12 bases left between them. The full variable domain, with the rest looked up from reference TRBV2 and TRBJ2-7, is EPEVTQTPSHQVTQMGQEVILRCVPISNHLYFYWYRQILGQKVEFLVSFYNNEISEKSEIFDDQFSVERPDGSNFTLKIRSTKLEDSAMYFCASSEGQGGPYEQYFGPGTRLTVT.

This clone was recorded at least ten times. The chain recombines TRBV15 with TRBJ2-3; D might be TRBD2 (5 bases). This CDR3 contains 15 residues. V lost 1 base and J lost 1, with 9 bases in between. Looked up from germline, CDR1 is LNHNV and CDR2 is YYDKDF (reference sequence). CDR3 in amino acids: CATSRGLARTDTQYF. DNA of the CDR3: TGTGCCACCAGCAGAGGGCTAGCCCGCACAGATACGCAGTATTTT.

The chain uses TRBV5-1 and TRBJ2-1, with 14 bases aligning to TRBD2. The CDR3 loop spans 15 amino acids. Per germline, CDR1 SGHRS and CDR2 YFSETQ. Trimming at V came to 9 bases and at J to 8 bases, leaving 10 bases not matched to a gene. The chain's CDR3 is CATMMGTSGSYEQFF. In DNA form, the CDR3 reads TGCGCCACTATGATGGGGACTAGCGGGAGTTATGAGCAGTTCTTC.

This chain uses TRBV5-6 with TRBJ2-3; TRBD1 matches at 7 bases. CDR1 is SGHDT, CDR2 YYEEEE, per germline. V shed 4 bases and J 5 bases; nucleotides not matched to a gene: 10. This CDR3 contains 15 residues. CDR3 in amino acids: CASSPPGGSVDTQYF. The CDR3 nucleotides read TGTGCCAGCAGCCCACCAGGGGGTTCTGTAGATACGCAGTATTTT.

The chain links TRBV27 to TRBJ2-5; TRBD1 is a possible D gene (7 bases). V shed 8 bases and J shed 5 bases, with 24 bases lying between them. Germline V CDR1 and CDR2: MNHEY, SMNVEV (reference sequence). The CDR3 has 16 amino acids. The CDR3 protein is CASAHRGSGVIETQYF. Here the CDR3 DNA reads TGTGCCAGCGCCCACAGGGGCTCGGGGGTGATTGAGACCCAGTACTTC.

The chain has TRBV6-5 and TRBJ2-7, with D uncertain. Looked up from germline, CDR1 is MNHEY and CDR2 is SVGAGI. Trimming cost V 0 bases and J 6 bases, with 15 bases left between them. The CDR3 runs 15 residues. The DNA for the CDR3 is TGTGCCAGCAGTTACTCCGTGACCCCCACGTCCGAGCAGTACTTC. Its protein is CASSYSVTPTSEQYF.

The V call is TRBV28, the J call TRBJ2-2, with 10 bases matching TRBD2. Germline CDR1 is MDHEN and CDR2 is SYDVKM. There are 18 residues in the CDR3. V lost 2 bases, J lost 0 bases, and 6 bases stayed unmatched. CDR3 DNA: TGTGCCAGCAGTTTAACGGGACTAGCGTTCTCGAACACCGGGGAGCTGTTTTTT. Residues: CASSLTGLAFSNTGELFF.

The genes are TRBV6-5 and TRBJ2-5, with D possibly being TRBD1 or TRBD2 (5 bases each). In germline, CDR1 is MNHEY, CDR2 SVGAGI. The CDR3 is 15 amino acids. V lost 0 bases, J lost 5 bases, and 13 bases lay in between. The DNA of the CDR3 is TGTGCCAGCAGTTACTCGATTGGGGGTGGCGAGACCCAGTACTTC. Amino acid sequence: CASSYSIGGGETQYF.